Below, 32 T cell receptor beta chains from the same sample are listed, as sequenced in a study of monozygotic twins with inflammatory bowel disease. No DNA is given; TCRdb re-called the 5' RACE reads and lists each CDR3 protein once. The sample holds some 450,000 distinct CDR3 sequences. Material for sequencing was blood. The receptors derive from a human donor with ulcerative colitis or Crohn's disease, or a healthy co-twin of an affected twin (not recorded which).

This chain uses TRBV6-1 with TRBJ1-4; TCRdb designates TRBD1, a call that cannot be tested without DNA. CDR3 size: 15 residues. CDR1 is MNHNS, CDR2 SASEGT, per germline. CDR3 amino acids: CASSDYRATNEKLFF.

The genes are TRBV5-1 and TRBJ2-1; lacking DNA, the TRBD1 call made by TCRdb goes unchecked. CDR3 length equals 15 residues. Germline V gene lookup returns CDR1 SGHRS and CDR2 YFSETQ. The CDR3 is CASSLAGNPGDEQFF. Using reference TRBV5-1 and TRBJ2-1 for the parts outside the CDR3, the full variable domain is KAGVTQTPRYLIKTRGQQVTLSCSPISGHRSVSWYQQTPGQGLQFLFEYFSETQRNKGNFPGRFSGRQFSNSRSEMNVSTLELGDSALYLCASSLAGNPGDEQFFGPGTRLTVL.

This rearrangement joins TRBV2 to TRBJ2-2; without DNA, the TCRdb call of TRBD1 cannot be checked. The CDR3 runs 15 residues. Germline values: CDR1 SNHLY, CDR2 FYNNEI. The CDR3 protein is CASSVRGGGTGELFF.

CDR3 in amino acids: CASSLAVREGRAYEQYF. V and J are TRBV7-2 and TRBJ2-7; absent DNA, TCRdb's TRBD2 call cannot be checked. CDR1 and CDR2 (germline): SGHTA, FQGNSA. This CDR3 region has 17 residues. Supplemented by reference TRBV7-2 and TRBJ2-7, the full variable domain reads GAGVSQSPSNKVTEKGKDVELRCDPISGHTALYWYRQSLGQGLEFLIYFQGNSAPDKSGLPSDRFSAERTGGSVSTLTIQRTQQEDSAVYLCASSLAVREGRAYEQYFGPGTRLTVT.

The genes are TRBV6-4 and TRBJ1-1; checking the TCRdb D call of TRBD1 is not possible without DNA. CDR3 size: 15 residues. Germline V CDR1 and CDR2: MRHNA, SNTAGT. The CDR3 sequence: CASRPTGPMNTEAFF.

This chain joins TRBV5-6 and TRBJ1-1; the D call from TCRdb, TRBD1, cannot be confirmed without DNA. The CDR3 consists of 13 residues. CDR1 is SGHDT and CDR2 is YYEEEE in the germline V gene. CDR3 sequence: CASSQQGANEAFF.

V usage is TRBV19 and J usage is TRBJ1-5. The CDR3 consists of 15 residues. Germline assignment: CDR1 LNHDA and CDR2 SQIVND (reference sequence). CDR3 amino acids: CASQSKGQANQPQHF.

This chain joins TRBV5-1 and TRBJ2-1. Germline loops: CDR1 SGHRS, CDR2 YFSETQ. The CDR3 is 14 amino acids. The CDR3 here is CASSYYDGDNEQFF.

V is TRBV28 and J is TRBJ2-7. Germline V gene data show CDR1 as MDHEN and CDR2 as SYDVKM. The CDR3 covers 11 residues. The CDR3 reads CASKLWDEQYF.

The chain has TRBV4-2 and TRBJ2-7. CDR3 length equals 14 residues. The germline gives CDR1 LGHNA, CDR2 YNFKEQ. The CDR3 here is CASSPQEGTYEQYF.

The CDR3 loop reads CASSYSGDFNRNEQYF. The chain uses TRBV6-5 and TRBJ2-7; TCRdb indicates TRBD2, and absent DNA this call remains unverified. The germline CDR1 and CDR2 sequences are MNHEY and SVGAGI. The CDR3 consists of 16 residues.

The chain joins TRBV3-1 to TRBJ1-1. CDR1 is LGHDT and CDR2 is YNNKEL in the germline V gene (reference sequence). The length of the CDR3 is 11 residues. The CDR3 loop is CATGDLREAFF.

The chain carries TRBV20-1 and TRBJ2-7; TCRdb indicates TRBD2, and absent DNA this call remains unverified. There are 17 residues in the CDR3. From germline, CDR1 is DFQATT and CDR2 SNEGSKA (reference sequence). CDR3 region: CSAGETGSSGRPYEQYF.

This rearrangement joins TRBV7-3 to TRBJ2-3; TCRdb picks TRBD2, but there is no DNA to check that call. The CDR3 consists of 15 residues. The V gene's germline CDR1 is SGHTA and CDR2 FQGTGA. The chain's CDR3 is CASSLQSAGMDTQYF.

The chain uses TRBV7-2 and TRBJ2-1; TCRdb gives TRBD2 as the D gene, but with no DNA this cannot be confirmed. Looked up from germline, CDR1 is SGHTA and CDR2 is FQGNSA. The CDR3 runs 15 residues. The CDR3 protein is CASSLYPRGRVEQFF.

The CDR3 is CASSPRSLGGRTTNEKLFF. V and J are TRBV18 and TRBJ1-4; TCRdb calls TRBD1, which cannot be checked without DNA. This CDR3 is 19 amino acids long. The germline CDR1 and CDR2 sequences are KGHSH and LQKENI.

This rearrangement joins TRBV6-1 to TRBJ1-5; the TCRdb call, TRBD1, lacks DNA for checking. Germline loops: CDR1 MNHNS, CDR2 SASEGT. The CDR3 is 14 amino acids. CDR3 residues: CASSPQAVSQPQHF.

V is TRBV5-4 and J is TRBJ2-1; there is no DNA to check the TCRdb D call of TRBD2. Germline CDR1 and CDR2: SGHNT and YYREEE (reference sequence). This CDR3 region has 14 residues. CDR3 protein: CASSREGSAGEQFF. The variable domain in full, with the rest retrieved from reference TRBV5-4 and TRBJ2-1, is ETGVTQSPTHLIKTRGQQVTLRCSSQSGHNTVSWYQQALGQGPQFIFQYYREEENGRGNFPPRFSGLQFPNYSSELNVNALELDDSALYLCASSREGSAGEQFFGPGTRLTVL.

The chain uses TRBV7-2 and TRBJ2-4; with no DNA, the TCRdb D assignment of TRBD1 cannot be verified. Germline CDR1 SGHTA, CDR2 FQGNSA. This CDR3 contains 17 residues. The CDR3 protein is CASSLDRERLAKNIQYF. Together with reference TRBV7-2 and TRBJ2-4, the CDR3 gives the full variable domain: GAGVSQSPSNKVTEKGKDVELRCDPISGHTALYWYRQSLGQGLEFLIYFQGNSAPDKSGLPSDRFSAERTGGSVSTLTIQRTQQEDSAVYLCASSLDRERLAKNIQYFGAGTRLSVL.

This chain uses TRBV7-2 with TRBJ1-1; the TCRdb call, TRBD1, lacks DNA for checking. CDR3 length: 13 amino acids. Germline-derived CDR1 and CDR2 are SGHTA and FQGNSA. CDR3 residues: CASSRVQGLEAFF.

The V and J genes are TRBV6-2 or TRBV6-3 and TRBJ2-1; the TCRdb D gene call, TRBD2, has no DNA to confirm it. Per the germline V gene, CDR1 is MNHEY and CDR2 is SVGEGT. CDR3 length: 14 residues. Here the CDR3 reads CASSYSGGLNEQFF.

This chain uses TRBV7-2 with TRBJ2-2; the TCRdb call, TRBD1, lacks DNA for checking. The CDR3 is 15 amino acids. Germline CDR1 SGHTA, CDR2 FQGNSA. This CDR3 is CASSLGRGKSGELFF.

The chain is built from TRBV19 and TRBJ2-7. Germline V gives CDR1 LNHDA, CDR2 SQIVND (reference sequence). The CDR3 sequence is 14 residues long. The CDR3 here is CASSRAGDSYEQYF.

The CDR3 sequence is CASSPDRNLYGYTF. The chain links TRBV5-1 to TRBJ1-2; the D gene TCRdb calls, TRBD1, cannot be checked with no DNA. From germline, CDR1 is SGHRS and CDR2 YFSETQ. There are 14 residues in the CDR3. The full variable domain, completed using reference TRBV5-1 and TRBJ1-2, is KAGVTQTPRYLIKTRGQQVTLSCSPISGHRSVSWYQQTPGQGLQFLFEYFSETQRNKGNFPGRFSGRQFSNSRSEMNVSTLELGDSALYLCASSPDRNLYGYTFGSGTRLTVV.

The rearrangement links TRBV25-1 to TRBJ2-5. In germline, CDR1 is MGHDK, CDR2 SYGVNS. This CDR3 is 14 amino acids long. This chain's CDR3 is CASSDHSDKETQYF.

The gene calls are TRBV20-1 and TRBJ2-2; the TRBD2 assignment by TCRdb is unverifiable without DNA. CDR1 DFQATT and CDR2 SNEGSKA come from the germline V gene (reference sequence). The CDR3 length is 16 residues. The CDR3 protein is CSASRWAGGNTGELFF.

The chain links TRBV12-3 or TRBV12-4 to TRBJ2-5; the TCRdb D gene call, TRBD2, has no DNA to confirm it. CDR3 length equals 14 residues. This CDR3 is CASSFGLAGKTQYF.

The J gene is TRBJ2-7, the V gene TRBV12-3 or TRBV12-4. This CDR3 contains 14 residues. The CDR3 reads CASSLGPQPYEQYF.

This rearrangement joins TRBV12-3 or TRBV12-4 to TRBJ2-1; the TRBD2 assignment by TCRdb is unverifiable without DNA. The CDR3 is made up of 17 amino acids. CDR3 in amino acids: CASTPLSAGVSYNEQFF.

The gene calls are TRBV4-1 and TRBJ1-5. Per germline, CDR1 MGHRA and CDR2 YSYEKL. This CDR3 spans 15 amino acids. CDR3 region: CASSQPDLGNQPQHF.

The rearrangement joins TRBV29-1 to TRBJ1-1. The CDR3 covers 11 residues. Germline V gene data show CDR1 as SQVTM and CDR2 as ANQGSEA. CDR3 protein: CSVEVRSEAFF.

The chain links TRBV5-4 to TRBJ1-2. The CDR3 extends over 13 amino acids. Germline V gene sequence: CDR1 SGHNT, CDR2 YYREEE (reference sequence). The CDR3: CASSLVGRYGYTF.